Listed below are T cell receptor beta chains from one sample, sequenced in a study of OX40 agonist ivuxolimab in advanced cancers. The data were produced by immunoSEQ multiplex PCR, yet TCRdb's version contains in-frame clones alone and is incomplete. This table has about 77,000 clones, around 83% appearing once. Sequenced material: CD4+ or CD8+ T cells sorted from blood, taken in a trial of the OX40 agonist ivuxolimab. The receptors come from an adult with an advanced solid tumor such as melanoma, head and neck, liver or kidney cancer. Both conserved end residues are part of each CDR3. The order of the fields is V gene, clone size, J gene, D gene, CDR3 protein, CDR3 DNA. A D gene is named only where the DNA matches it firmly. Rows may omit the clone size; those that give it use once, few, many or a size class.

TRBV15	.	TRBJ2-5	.	CATSRDARAWETQYF	TGTGCCACCAGCAGAGATGCGCGGGCCTGGGAGACCCAGTACTTC
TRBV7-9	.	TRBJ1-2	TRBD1	CASSLVGTAYGYTF	TGTGCCAGCAGCTTAGTAGGGACAGCCTATGGCTACACCTTC
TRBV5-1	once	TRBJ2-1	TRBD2	CASSLALAGYNEQFF	TGCGCCAGCAGTTTAGCGTTAGCGGGGTACAATGAGCAGTTCTTC
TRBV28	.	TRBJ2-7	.	CASRKGLEQYF	TGTGCCAGCAGGAAGGGGCTCGAGCAGTACTTC
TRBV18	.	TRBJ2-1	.	CASSTGVFNEQFF	TGTGCCAGCTCGACGGGAGTTTTTAATGAGCAGTTCTTC
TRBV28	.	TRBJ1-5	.	CASSLPPQPQHF	TGTGCCAGCAGTCTCCCACCGCAGCCCCAGCATTTT
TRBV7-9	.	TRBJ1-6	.	CASSFDGKALHF	TGTGCCAGCAGCTTTGACGGTAAAGCCCTCCACTTT
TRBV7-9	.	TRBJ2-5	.	CASSLERSETQYF	TGTGCCAGCAGCTTAGAGAGGAGTGAGACCCAGTACTTC
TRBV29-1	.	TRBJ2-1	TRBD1	CSVLDTGGNTYNEQFF	TGCAGCGTTTTAGATACAGGGGGCAATACCTACAATGAGCAGTTCTTC
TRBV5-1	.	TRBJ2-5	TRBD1	CASTLTGQEETQYF	TGCGCCAGCACACTCACCGGACAGGAAGAGACCCAGTACTTC
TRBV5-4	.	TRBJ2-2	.	CASRRTSDSLGTTGELFF	TGTGCCAGCAGACGAACCTCGGACTCTCTGGGGACTACCGGGGAGCTGTTTTTT
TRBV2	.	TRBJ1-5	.	CASSGDTKGPQHF	TGTGCCAGCAGTGGGGACACCAAGGGGCCCCAGCATTTT
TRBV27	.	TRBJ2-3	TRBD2	CASSRRTSGRAGDTQYF	TGTGCCAGCAGCCGGCGAACTAGCGGGAGGGCCGGTGATACGCAGTATTTT
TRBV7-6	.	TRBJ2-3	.	CASSRILDTQYF	TGTGCCAGCAGCCGGATCCTAGATACGCAGTATTTT
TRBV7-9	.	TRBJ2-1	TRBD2	CASSFSLAGTNEQFF	TGTGCCAGCAGCTTCTCGCTAGCGGGAACCAATGAGCAGTTCTTC
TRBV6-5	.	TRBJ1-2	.	CASSTTGTVPYGYTF	TGTGCCAGCAGTACCACCGGGACGGTGCCCTATGGCTACACCTTC
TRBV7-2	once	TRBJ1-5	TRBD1	CASSLVGTQGQGQPQHF	TGTGCCAGCAGCTTAGTAGGGACACAGGGGCAGGGTCAGCCCCAGCATTTT
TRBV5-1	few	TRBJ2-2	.	CASSLAGITGELFF	TGCGCCAGCAGCTTAGCGGGTATCACCGGGGAGCTGTTTTTT
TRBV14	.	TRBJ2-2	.	CASSQDLSGMGELFF	TGTGCCAGCAGCCAAGATCTTTCCGGGATGGGGGAGCTGTTTTTT
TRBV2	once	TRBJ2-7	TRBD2	CASSVKSGGLF	TGTGCCAGCAGTGTGAAAAGCGGGGGTCTATTC
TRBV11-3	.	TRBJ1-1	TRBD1	CASSRQGTEAFF	TGTGCCAGCAGCCGACAGGGGACTGAAGCTTTCTTT
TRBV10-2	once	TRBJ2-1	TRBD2	CASSGAGGGYNEQFF	TGCGCCAGCAGTGGAGCGGGAGGTGGCTACAATGAGCAGTTCTTC
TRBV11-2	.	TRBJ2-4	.	CASSLGTSGNIQYF	TGTGCCAGCAGCTTAGGGACCTCGGGAAACATTCAGTACTTC
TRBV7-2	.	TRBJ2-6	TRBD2	CASSLRLAGSGANVLTF	TGTGCCAGCAGCTTAAGACTAGCGGGCTCTGGGGCCAACGTCCTGACTTTC
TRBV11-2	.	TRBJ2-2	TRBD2	CASSSSIGGGAAYTGELFF	TGTGCCAGCAGCTCATCAATCGGCGGGGGGGCCGCCTACACCGGGGAGCTGTTTTTT
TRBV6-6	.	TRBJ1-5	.	CASSYRPPDQPQHF	TGTGCCAGCAGTTACCGACCTCCCGATCAGCCCCAGCATTTT
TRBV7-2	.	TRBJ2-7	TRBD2	CASSGAGTRGYEQYF	TGTGCCAGCAGCGGCGCCGGGACTAGGGGCTACGAGCAGTACTTC
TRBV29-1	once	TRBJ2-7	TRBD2	CSVEDMSGRRSF	TGCAGCGTTGAAGATATGAGCGGGAGAAGAAGCTTC
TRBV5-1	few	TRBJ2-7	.	CASSLGDGYEQYF	TGCGCCAGCAGCTTGGGGGACGGCTACGAGCAGTACTTC
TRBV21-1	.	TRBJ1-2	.	CASSKVGGGDYGYTF	TGTGCCAGCAGCAAAGTTGGCGGGGGAGACTATGGCTACACCTTC
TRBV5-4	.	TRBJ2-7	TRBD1	CASREATGTGGYSEQYF	TGTGCCAGCAGGGAAGCCACCGGGACAGGGGGTTACTCCGAGCAGTACTTC
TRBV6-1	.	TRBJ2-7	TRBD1	CASSEERDRVGQYF	TGTGCCAGCAGTGAAGAACGGGACAGGGTGGGTCAGTACTTC
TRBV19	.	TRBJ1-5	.	CASSIERGEPQHF	TGTGCCAGTAGTATAGAGAGGGGTGAACCCCAGCATTTT